The entry that follows covers one T cell receptor (beta chain) sequence. The table lists this clone with a few counts. Its antigen is not yet known. No much larger clone exists at a distance of one base, and base qualities are not known. PBMCs were isolated by density centrifugation and stained for CD3, CD4 and CD8, after which CD4+ and CD8+ T cells were sorted on a FACSAria. Scalp biopsies and blood samples were provided by unaffected controls. Receptor libraries were prepared by the immunoSEQ multiplex PCR assay. To provide template for TCR sequencing, every sample had RNA extracted and reverse transcribed into cDNA. First-strand cDNA was synthesized with SuperScript III using a 2:1 mix of oligo-dT and random hexamers. A synthetic immune receptor repertoire was used to measure amplification bias, and any remaining bias was corrected computationally. Processing in the source paper ran as follows. After raw reads were preprocessed to remove errors, the CDR3 was defined following IMGT conventions as running from the conserved cysteine to phenylalanine. Clonality was computed by normalizing Shannon entropy by log2 of the number of productive unique TCRs and subtracting the result from 1. Whether scalp clones were CD4 or CD8 was inferred by matching scalp TCRbeta sequences against CD4 and CD8 repertoires sorted from blood. TCRdb took over this immuneACCESS table, retaining in-frame rearrangements with V and J assigned. Such tables are incomplete; in checked studies, under half of the missing clones stem from an unresolved V gene, and the remainder is unexplained. V and J calls and clone size are those listed in that table; D and trimming were worked out from the DNA. Recorded for this sample are a few hundred thousand clones; about 56% of them occurred a single time. Jointly, the top ten make up approximately 4.9% of the sample.

The germline V gene (reference sequence) provides CDR1 MNHEY and CDR2 SMNVEV. The CDR3 starts with the cysteine, ends with the phenylalanine, and has 13 residues. The kept DNA is CDR3 alone, 39 bases in frame from the first base. Deletion took 0 bases off V and 7 bases off J, with a span of 10 bases between the germline ends. The record originates from a study of CD8+ T cells in alopecia areata (dated by TCRdb to about 2018). Study-level background: The study used high-throughput TCRbeta sequencing to examine T cell clonal expansion in alopecia areata, in both the C3H/HeJ mouse model and human patients. Scalp tissue and sorted CD4+ and CD8+ peripheral blood T cells from patchy and totalis/universalis alopecia areata patients and from healthy controls were covered by human TCRbeta sequencing. Scalp clonality was compared across normal scalp (n=4), patchy alopecia areata scalp (n=8), and alopecia totalis/universalis scalp (n=8). RNA was obtained with the PAXgene miRNA kit for fixed scalp, the miRNeasy kit for PBMCs, and the RNeasy kit for mouse skin. TCRbeta CDR3 regions were amplified by immunoSEQ multiplex PCR using 35 Vbeta forward and 13 Jbeta reverse primers.

Beyond this particular receptor, the publication reports: Unlike mouse skin, where gammadelta T cells dominate, normal human skin contains resident alphabeta T cells that get sequenced too, which complicates analysis of the scalp TCR repertoire. Compared with normal scalp, lesional scalp had higher clonality and more expanded CD8+ clones, particularly in alopecia totalis/universalis, a pattern that suggests antigenic drive. Shared TCR sequences between patients were less evident than in mice, which may be partly attributable to HLA diversity in the patient population.

This receptor was identified in a human donor in good health. The sample was CD8+ T cells sorted from blood. Rearrangement joined TRBV27 to TRBJ2-7; the D gene lacks a confident call. The CDR3 amino acid sequence is: CASSLSTTREQYF. The nucleotides are TGTGCCAGCAGTTTATCAACGACAAGAGAGCAGTACTTC.